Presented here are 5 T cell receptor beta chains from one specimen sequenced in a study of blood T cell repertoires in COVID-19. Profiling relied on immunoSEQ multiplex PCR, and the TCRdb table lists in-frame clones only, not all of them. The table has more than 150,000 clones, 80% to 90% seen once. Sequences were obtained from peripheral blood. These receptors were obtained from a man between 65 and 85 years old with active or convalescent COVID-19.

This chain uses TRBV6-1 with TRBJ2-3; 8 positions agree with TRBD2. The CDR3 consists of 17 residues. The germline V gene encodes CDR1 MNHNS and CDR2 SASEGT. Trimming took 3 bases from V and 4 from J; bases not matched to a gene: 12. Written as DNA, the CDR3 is TGTGCCAGCAGTGAGGGGTTAGCGGGACGACGGGCAGATACGCAGTATTTT. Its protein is CASSEGLAGRRADTQYF.

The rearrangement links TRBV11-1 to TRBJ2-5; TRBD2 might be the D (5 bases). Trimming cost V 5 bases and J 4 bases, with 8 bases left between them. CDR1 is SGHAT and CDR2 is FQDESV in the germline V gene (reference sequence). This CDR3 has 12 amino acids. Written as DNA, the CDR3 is TGTGCCAGCAGCCGAGGAGGAGAGACCCAGTACTTC. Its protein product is CASSRGGETQYF.

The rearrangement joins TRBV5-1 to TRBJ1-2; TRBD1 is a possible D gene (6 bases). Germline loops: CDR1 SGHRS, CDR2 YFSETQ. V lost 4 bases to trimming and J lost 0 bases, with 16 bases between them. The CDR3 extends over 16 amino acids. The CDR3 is CASSLGQPYTNYGYTF. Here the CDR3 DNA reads TGCGCCAGCAGCCTAGGACAGCCCTATACTAACTATGGCTACACCTTC.

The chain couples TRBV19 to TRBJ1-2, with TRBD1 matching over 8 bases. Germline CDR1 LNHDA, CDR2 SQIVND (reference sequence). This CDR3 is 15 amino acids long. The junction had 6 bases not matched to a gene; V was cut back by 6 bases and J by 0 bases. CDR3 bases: TGTGCCAGTAGGGATGGGACAGGAGCTAACTATGGCTACACCTTC. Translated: CASRDGTGANYGYTF.

Here the CDR3 reads CASSPHTGGYNEQFF. The DNA for the CDR3 is TGTGCCAGCAGCCCCCACACTGGAGGGTACAATGAGCAGTTCTTC. The chain uses TRBV9 and TRBJ2-1, with D tentatively TRBD2 (6 bases). CDR1 and CDR2 from the germline V gene are SGDLS and YYNGEE. The CDR3 covers 15 residues. Trimming removed 4 bases from V and 4 bases from J, with 15 bases in between.